A selection of T cell receptor beta chains follows, all from one sample in a study of blood T cell repertoires in COVID-19. Using immunoSEQ multiplex PCR, the repertoire was profiled, and TCRdb retains in-frame clones only, with some absent. Among hundreds of thousands of clones listed, 82% were seen once. The sample taken for sequencing was PBMCs or T cells enriched from blood (not recorded which). Source of these receptors: a woman aged 55-69 years who had recovered from COVID-19. Both conserved end residues are part of each CDR3. The D gene is left open where the match is weak. Clone size is not always given. Where it is, it says once, few, many or a class for expanded clones.

TRBJ1-4,.,TRBV19,TRBD1,TGTGCCAGTAGTGAGAACAGGGGGCGGTTTGAAAAACTGTTTTTT,CASSENRGRFEKLFF
TRBJ2-3,.,TRBV14,.,TGTGCCAGCAGCCGTCGCCGGGACTTATCAGATACGCAGTATTTT,CASSRRRDLSDTQYF
TRBJ2-3,.,TRBV5-5,.,TGTGCCAGCAGCTTGGGCGCGACAATTAGCACAGATACGCAGTATTTT,CASSLGATISTDTQYF
TRBJ2-1,once,TRBV10-1,TRBD1,TGCGCCAGCAGTCGCCGGACAGGGGGCTACAATGAGCAGTTCTTC,CASSRRTGGYNEQFF
TRBJ2-5,.,TRBV18,TRBD1,TGTGCCAGCTCAAGCACACAGGGGGTCAGGGAGACCCAGTACTTC,CASSSTQGVRETQYF
TRBJ1-2,few,TRBV19,.,TGTGCCAGTACCATTCGGGGGGCGATAGGTTCGTATGGCTACACCTTC,CASTIRGAIGSYGYTF
TRBJ1-6,.,TRBV25-1,.,TGTGCCAGCAGTCCTACCCCAGGGGTCTCACCCCTCCACTTT,CASSPTPGVSPLHF
TRBJ2-1,.,TRBV10-2,.,TGCGCCAGCAGTGAAAGAGAATCCAATGAGCAGTTCTTC,CASSERESNEQFF
TRBJ1-2,once,TRBV6-5,.,TGTGCCAGCAGATCCGGGACAAAAAACTATGGCTACACCTTC,CASRSGTKNYGYTF
TRBJ1-5,.,TRBV28,TRBD1,TGTGCCAGCAGTCTATTGGGACAGGGGCACGGACAGCCCCAGCATTTT,CASSLLGQGHGQPQHF
TRBJ2-7,.,TRBV14,TRBD2,TGTGCCAGCAGCCAAGGGGTACGCGGGGGGGCCTTCTACTTC,CASSQGVRGGAFYF
TRBJ1-1,.,TRBV30,TRBD1,TGTGCCTGGAGTGGGGACAGTAGGACTGAAGCTTTCTTT,CAWSGDSRTEAFF
TRBJ2-5,few,TRBV6-2/TRBV6-3,TRBD1,TGTGCCAGCAGTTACGAGGGGACAGGGGGAATTCAAGAGACCCAGTACTTC,CASSYEGTGGIQETQYF
TRBJ2-2,.,TRBV19,.,TGTGCCACTAAACGAAAAGTAGGGGTAGACACCGGGGAGCTGTTTTTT,CATKRKVGVDTGELFF
TRBJ1-1,.,TRBV30,TRBD1,TGTGCCTGGAGTGTTGGAGAGGGGGCGCAACCTGAAGCTTTCTTT,CAWSVGEGAQPEAFF
TRBJ2-7,.,TRBV5-4,.,TGTGCCAGCAGCCCGGGGGTGGTGACCTACGAGCAGTACTTC,CASSPGVVTYEQYF
TRBJ2-7,once,TRBV7-2,TRBD1,TGTGCCAGCAGCTTAGGGACAGGGAGGTTGGAGCAGTACTTC,CASSLGTGRLEQYF
TRBJ2-1,.,TRBV19,TRBD2,TGTGCCAGTAGTGGGGGACTAGCGGGAGTGGTCGGTGAGCAGTTCTTC,CASSGGLAGVVGEQFF
TRBJ2-3,few,TRBV5-1,TRBD1,TGCGCCAGCAGACCGACAGGGGAGCTGCGGGATACGCAGTATTTT,CASRPTGELRDTQYF
TRBJ1-3,.,TRBV7-9,.,TGTGCCAGCAGCTTAGCCCGCAGGGCAACTGGAAACACCATATATTTT,CASSLARRATGNTIYF
TRBJ1-1,.,TRBV15,.,TGTGCCACCAGCAGAGGGGACTGGCGCACTGAAGCTTTCTTT,CATSRGDWRTEAFF
TRBJ1-1,.,TRBV10-2,.,TGCGCCAGCAGTGTCCTACAGGAGAACACTGAAGCTTTCTTT,CASSVLQENTEAFF
TRBJ2-1,.,TRBV11-2,.,TGTGCCAGCAGCTTAAGAAGGGGTGCCAATGAGCAGTTCTTC,CASSLRRGANEQFF
TRBJ2-7,.,TRBV6-6,.,TGTGCCAGCGGGGGGGACATCCTTGGGGAGCAGTACTTC,CASGGDILGEQYF
TRBJ1-5,.,TRBV2,TRBD1,TGTGCCAGCAAGCTCAGGGGGCGTCAGCCCCAGCATTTT,CASKLRGRQPQHF
TRBJ1-4,.,TRBV12-3/TRBV12-4,.,TGTGCCAGCAGTTACGCGGTGGAAAAACTGTTTTTT,CASSYAVEKLFF
TRBJ2-4,.,TRBV19,.,TGTGCCACCTCGCGGGGAGCCAAAAACATTCAGTACTTC,CATSRGAKNIQYF
TRBJ2-1,.,TRBV5-1,TRBD2,TGCGCCAGCGGATTAGCGGGAGGCAATGAGCAGTTCTTC,CASGLAGGNEQFF
TRBJ1-1,.,TRBV19,TRBD1,TGTGCCAGTAGTCCAATTCAACAGGGGGCCGGCACTGAAGCTTTCTTT,CASSPIQQGAGTEAFF
TRBJ1-2,.,TRBV29-1,.,TGCAGCGTTGCTGACTATGGCTACACCTTC,CSVADYGYTF
TRBJ2-3,.,TRBV7-9,.,TGTGCCAGCAGCTTCACAGGGAACACAGATACGCAGTATTTT,CASSFTGNTDTQYF
TRBJ2-2,.,TRBV15,TRBD1,TGTGCCACCAGCAGAGAGGGACAGGGAGGCGCCGGGGAGCTGTTTTTT,CATSREGQGGAGELFF
TRBJ1-1,.,TRBV19,.,TGTGCCAGTAGTATTTTTCACGCTATGAACACTGAAGCTTTCTTT,CASSIFHAMNTEAFF
TRBJ1-2,.,TRBV29-1,.,TGCAGCGTTGAAGCGACTCTAACCAACTATGGCTACACCTTC,CSVEATLTNYGYTF
TRBJ1-5,.,TRBV7-9,.,TGTGCCAGCAGCGTGAGTAGCAATCAGCCCCAGCATTTT,CASSVSSNQPQHF
TRBJ1-1,.,TRBV3-1/TRBV3-2,.,TGTGCCAGCAGCCAAGTCCAGGGGCCTCCTATGAACACTGAAGCTTTCTTT,CASSQVQGPPMNTEAFF
TRBJ1-2,.,TRBV19,TRBD1,TGTGCCAGTAGTATTTTCCCCGACAGGGGGCTTCGGGGCTACACCTTC,CASSIFPDRGLRGYTF
TRBJ2-3,.,TRBV7-9,TRBD1,TGTGCCAGCAGCTTGGGACAGGGACCCACAGATACGCAGTATTTT,CASSLGQGPTDTQYF
TRBJ2-7,.,TRBV11-1,.,TGTGCCAGCAGCCAACAGGGTAGGACCTACGAGCAGTACTTC,CASSQQGRTYEQYF
TRBJ2-1,once,TRBV5-1,.,TGCGCCAGCAGCTTGACTAGCTTATACAATGAGCAGTTCTTC,CASSLTSLYNEQFF
TRBJ2-3,.,TRBV5-6,.,TGTGCCAGCAGCTTGATTGGCAGGGCGACAGATACGCAGTATTTT,CASSLIGRATDTQYF
TRBJ1-5,.,TRBV19,.,TGTGCCAGTAGTATACGTAACAGGGTTGATCAGCCCCAGCATTTT,CASSIRNRVDQPQHF
TRBJ1-6,once,TRBV5-4,TRBD1,TGTGCCAGCAGCCGGAAAACTGGGACAGGGGGCAGAAATTCACCCCTCCACTTT,CASSRKTGTGGRNSPLHF
TRBJ2-1,.,TRBV27,TRBD2,TGTGCCAGCAGGTGGACTAGCGGGGGGTACAATGAGCAGTTCTTC,CASRWTSGGYNEQFF
TRBJ1-2,many,TRBV4-1,TRBD1,TGCGCCAGCAGCCAAGATCCGACAGGGCAATGGGGCTACACCTTC,CASSQDPTGQWGYTF
TRBJ2-1,.,TRBV5-1,.,TGCGCCAGCAGCTTCCTCCCCGGGGCGGGATTGGGCAATGAGCAGTTCTTC,CASSFLPGAGLGNEQFF
TRBJ1-2,.,TRBV7-9,TRBD1,TGTGCCAGCAGCCCTTGGGACAGCGGAATTAATGGCTACACCTTC,CASSPWDSGINGYTF
TRBJ2-3,.,TRBV27,.,TGTGCCAGCAGTTTTGAGGGGGGGCCGGAAGATACGCAGTATTTT,CASSFEGGPEDTQYF
TRBJ1-1,.,TRBV19,.,TGTGCCAGTAGCTTGACAGTATCGAACACTGAAGCTTTCTTT,CASSLTVSNTEAFF
TRBJ1-4,.,TRBV2,.,TGTGCCAGCAGGCCCAGGTCCGGGGTGGGTCGTGAAAAACTGTTTTTT,CASRPRSGVGREKLFF
TRBJ2-1,.,TRBV2,TRBD2,TGTGCCAGCAGTGAGGAACTAGCGGGTTACAATGAGCAGTTCTTC,CASSEELAGYNEQFF
TRBJ1-2,.,TRBV19,.,TGTGCCAGTAGTACCGTGCAGGGCAACTATGGCTACACCTTC,CASSTVQGNYGYTF
TRBJ2-3,.,TRBV3-1/TRBV3-2,.,TGTGCCAGCAGCCCTCGACAGCGAGATACGCAGTATTTT,CASSPRQRDTQYF
TRBJ1-2,.,TRBV5-6,TRBD1,TGTGCCAGCAGCGGGACAGGTCTCGAGGGCTACACCTTC,CASSGTGLEGYTF
TRBJ2-3,once,TRBV7-6,TRBD2,TGTGCCAGCAGCTTAGCATTACGGGACTACGAATACACAGATACGCAGTATTTT,CASSLALRDYEYTDTQYF